A selection of T cell receptor beta chains follows, all from one sample in a study of Tregs in tolerant kidney transplant recipients. Generated by immunoSEQ multiplex PCR, the TCRdb table keeps only in-frame clones and is missing some. The table shows around 50,000 clones, with about 89% occurring only once. This specimen was CD8+ T cells from blood (PBMCs), taken 24 months after the transplant. These receptors all stem from a human patient who received a combined kidney and bone marrow transplant. Some T cells may have originated in the graft donor. CDR3s include the opening cysteine and the closing phenylalanine or tryptophan. Fields, in order: V gene, clone size, D gene, J gene, CDR3 DNA, CDR3 protein. The D gene is left open where the match is weak. Rows give clone size only sometimes, using once, few, many, or a class for an expanded clone.

v_gene: TRBV19; abundance: .; d_gene: .; j_gene: TRBJ2-1; CDR3nt: TGTGCCAGTAGTACGACTAGACTCGGGTACAATGAGCAGTTCTTC; CDR3aa: CASSTTRLGYNEQFF
v_gene: TRBV13; abundance: .; d_gene: .; j_gene: TRBJ1-6; CDR3nt: TGTGCCAGCAGCTTGACTGGTGTGGCACCCCTCCACTTT; CDR3aa: CASSLTGVAPLHF
v_gene: TRBV7-2; abundance: .; d_gene: TRBD2; j_gene: TRBJ2-7; CDR3nt: TGTGCCAGCAGCTTAGTACTAGCGGGGTACGAGCAGTACTTC; CDR3aa: CASSLVLAGYEQYF
v_gene: TRBV9; abundance: .; d_gene: TRBD2; j_gene: TRBJ2-7; CDR3nt: TGTGCCAGCAGCGTAGGGTGGGGCGGGAGCTACGAGCAGTACTTC; CDR3aa: CASSVGWGGSYEQYF
v_gene: TRBV18; abundance: .; d_gene: .; j_gene: TRBJ1-1; CDR3nt: TGTGCCAGCTCACCACCGAGAAGAGACAACTTCCTGAACACTGAAGCTTTCTTT; CDR3aa: CASSPPRRDNFLNTEAFF
v_gene: TRBV9; abundance: .; d_gene: TRBD2; j_gene: TRBJ2-1; CDR3nt: TGTGCCAGCAGCGGGGGACTAGGGGTCGAGAGCAATGAGCAGTTCTTC; CDR3aa: CASSGGLGVESNEQFF
v_gene: TRBV6-5; abundance: few; d_gene: .; j_gene: TRBJ1-4; CDR3nt: TGTGCCAGCAGTCCGAGTGGGAGGGAGAGGGAAAAACTGTTTTTT; CDR3aa: CASSPSGREREKLFF
v_gene: TRBV10-2; abundance: few; d_gene: .; j_gene: TRBJ1-2; CDR3nt: TGCGCCAGCAGTGAGTCGGGGGGGTACTATGGCTACACCTTC; CDR3aa: CASSESGGYYGYTF
v_gene: TRBV5-6; abundance: .; d_gene: .; j_gene: TRBJ2-7; CDR3nt: TGTGCCAGCAGCTTACAGAGCTCCTACGAGCAGTACTTC; CDR3aa: CASSLQSSYEQYF
v_gene: TRBV4-2; abundance: .; d_gene: .; j_gene: TRBJ2-3; CDR3nt: TGTGCCAGCAGCCAAGATCCAGGTAGCACAGATACGCAGTATTTT; CDR3aa: CASSQDPGSTDTQYF
v_gene: TRBV14; abundance: .; d_gene: .; j_gene: TRBJ2-1; CDR3nt: TGTGCCAGCAGCCCCGGGTCAGCAAATGAGCAGTTCTTC; CDR3aa: CASSPGSANEQFF
v_gene: TRBV19; abundance: .; d_gene: TRBD1; j_gene: TRBJ2-7; CDR3nt: TGTGCCAGTAGTATATATGGGACAGGCAACAACGAGCAGTACTTC; CDR3aa: CASSIYGTGNNEQYF
v_gene: TRBV6-4; abundance: .; d_gene: .; j_gene: TRBJ2-3; CDR3nt: TGTGCCAGCAGTCCCGGGGGCACAGATACGCAGTATTTT; CDR3aa: CASSPGGTDTQYF
v_gene: TRBV9; abundance: .; d_gene: TRBD2; j_gene: TRBJ2-3; CDR3nt: TGTGCCAGCAGCGTAGCGGCGGGAGGTACAGATACGCAGTATTTT; CDR3aa: CASSVAAGGTDTQYF
v_gene: TRBV28; abundance: .; d_gene: TRBD1; j_gene: TRBJ1-2; CDR3nt: TGTGCCAGCAGTTTCAGGGGGCGGAGGTATGGCTACACCTTC; CDR3aa: CASSFRGRRYGYTF
v_gene: TRBV2; abundance: .; d_gene: .; j_gene: TRBJ2-6; CDR3nt: TGTGCCAGCAGTGAAGCGTCGACAGCCTCTGGGGCCAACGTCCTGACTTTC; CDR3aa: CASSEASTASGANVLTF
v_gene: TRBV4-3; abundance: .; d_gene: .; j_gene: TRBJ2-7; CDR3nt: TGCGCCAGCAGCCAAGTACAGAGTTACGAGCAGTACTTC; CDR3aa: CASSQVQSYEQYF